This T cell receptor beta chain was found in a study of tumor-infiltrating lymphocytes in primary liver carcinoma. In the study overall: Between roughly 4.2 and 10 cm across, the tumors were all of stage T1-T3 N0M0.

Both RNA and DNA were isolated together from around 20-30 mg of bulk tissue that had not been sorted. Constant-region priming of around 500 ng total RNA yielded TCR beta cDNA. Each TCR beta library was derived from three nested multiplex PCR rounds that employed slightly modified ARM-PCR. The study ran its first two PCR rounds for approximately 11 cycles each, using TRBV1-TRBV30 forward primers and a C-beta reverse primer. TCRdb used MiXCR to reprocess the multiplex PCR reads, holding one entry per CDR3 protein. The data contain 65,000 to 80,000 distinct CDR3 sequences, roughly two thirds of them singletons. A word on this clonotype: The target antigen is unknown.

Between the trimmed V and J ends, which lost 2 bases and 9 bases, there was a span of 17 bases. Germline CDR1 SQVTM, CDR2 ANQGSEA. The CDR3 runs 14 residues. Whole-study results and caveats: Less overlap was seen in tumor-adjacent and tumor-blood pairs than in tumor region pairs. Researchers report that only about 8-25% of top clones turned up in all five tumor regions.

V usage is TRBV29-1 and J usage is TRBJ2-4, with D possibly being TRBD1 or TRBD2 (5 bases each). The sample was liver tumor tissue from sampling region 4. Subset: tumor region T4, right-lateral pole. The receptor was derived from a man aged 40-50 years with primary liver carcinoma and hepatitis B virus infection. The DNA for the CDR3 is TGCAGCGTTGAACTACGGGGCCTCGGCAGCATTCAGTACTTC. Amino acids: CSVELRGLGSIQYF.